Reported below is one T cell receptor (beta chain). The sample is drawn from a study of blood T cell repertoires in COVID-19. The CDR3 consists of 13 residues. Trimming at V came to 6 bases and at J to 8 bases, leaving 6 bases not matched to a gene. The germline gives CDR1 MNHEY, CDR2 SVGAGI. The data were produced by immunoSEQ multiplex PCR, yet TCRdb's version contains in-frame clones alone and is incomplete. The table has 100,000 to 150,000 clones, about four fifths seen once. The specimen sequenced was peripheral blood. V gene TRBV6-5 combines with J gene TRBJ1-4, with 7 nucleotides matching TRBD1. The clonotype comes from a man in his 60s with acute or convalescent COVID-19. DNA for the CDR3: TGTGCCAGCAGGGACAGGCCAGGGGAAAAACTGTTTTTT. This translates into CASRDRPGEKLFF.